This T cell receptor (beta chain) appears in the sequencing data of a study of siplizumab effects on memory and regulatory T cells. Comment on this clone: Its antigen is currently unknown.

Study observations and caveats: Alloreactive sequences from unstimulated CD4+ memory cells fell significantly with siplizumab. Suppression by proliferating Tregs derived from siplizumab cultures was not verified. Memory T cells appeared less diverse than naive cells, which seemed to contribute substantially to alloresponse.

Libraries were prepared by immunoSEQ multiplex PCR; TCRdb keeps only in-frame clonotypes and omits some of them. The table records about 120,000 clones, about 94% of them present only once. Sequences were obtained from non-Treg CD4+ T cells sorted from blood. The receptor comes from a human donor in good health.

The CDR3 loop is CASSLVGGTGKNNEQFF. The DNA of the CDR3 is TGTGCCAGCAGCTTAGTAGGGGGGACTGGGAAGAACAATGAGCAGTTCTTC. This chain links TRBV7-8 with TRBJ2-1; D may be TRBD1 or TRBD2 (6 bases each). V lost 1 base, J lost 5 bases, and 18 bases lay in between. The CDR3 is made up of 17 amino acids. The germline gives CDR1 SGHVS, CDR2 FQNEAQ.